The 26 T cell receptor beta chains below all came from one sample that was sequenced in a study of PD-L1 blockade in urothelial cancer. Sequenced by immunoSEQ multiplex PCR; TCRdb stores in-frame clones only, minus some. The sample gives about 53,000 clones, around 90% of which show up once; about 15% is in the top ten. Documented time point: pretreatment peripheral blood. This specimen consisted of PBMCs, obtained around atezolizumab (anti-PD-L1) treatment. The receptors come from a woman aged 55-70 years with urothelial cancer.

The chain links TRBV10-3 to TRBJ2-3; D gene unclear. Germline V gives CDR1 ENHRY, CDR2 SYGVKD. This CDR3 is 11 amino acids long. The germline V and J ends were trimmed by 9 bases and 6 bases, with 10 bases remaining between them. The CDR3 spells CAISTGDTQYF. The CDR3 DNA reads TGTGCCATTTCGACTGGCGATACGCAGTATTTT.

This clone occurred a few times. This specimen includes other DNA sequences encoding the same CDR3. The V call is TRBV6-5, the J call TRBJ2-1; 7 positions match TRBD1. The CDR3 sequence is 14 residues long. Germline-derived CDR1 and CDR2 are MNHEY and SVGAGI. Trimming cost V 5 bases and J 4 bases; bases outside gene matches: 5. The CDR3 is CASSPGTDYNEQFF. The CDR3 DNA is TGTGCCAGCAGTCCAGGGACAGATTACAATGAGCAGTTCTTC.

The gene calls are TRBV5-5 and TRBJ1-4; TRBD1 is a possible D gene (6 bases). This CDR3 region has 12 residues. In germline, CDR1 is SGHKS, CDR2 YYEKEE (reference sequence). Trimming took 8 bases from V and 7 from J, leaving 12 bases between them. In DNA, the CDR3 is TGTGCCAGTTCAGGGGTGGGTGAAAAACTGTTTTTT. This translates into CASSGVGEKLFF.

The chain recombines TRBV19 with TRBJ2-1; D is possibly TRBD2 (5 bases). The germline CDR1 and CDR2 sequences are LNHDA and SQIVND (reference sequence). Trimming removed 5 bases from V and 7 bases from J, with 21 bases in between. The CDR3 sequence is 16 residues long. The CDR3 loop is CASSPGREFTSNEQFF. CDR3 coding DNA: TGTGCCAGTAGTCCCGGACGGGAATTTACTAGTAATGAGCAGTTCTTC.

The V and J genes are TRBV6-6 and TRBJ2-5, with a tentative D call TRBD2 (5 bases). The CDR3 has 15 residues. V lost 7 bases and J lost 2, with 17 bases in between. Looked up from germline, CDR1 is MNHNY and CDR2 is SVGAGI (reference sequence). Here the CDR3 reads CASTTARTGQETQYF. In nucleotides, the CDR3 is TGTGCCAGCACTACGGCTCGGACGGGGCAAGAGACCCAGTACTTC.

The CDR3 bases are TGTGCCAGCAGCTCTTGGACAGATTCACCCCTCCACTTT. It translates to CASSSWTDSPLHF. The V gene is TRBV5-4, the J gene TRBJ1-6, with TRBD1 as a possible D gene (6 bases). Germline lookup yields CDR1 SGHNT and CDR2 YYREEE (reference sequence). The CDR3 totals 13 residues. Trimming left V 3 bases short and J 8 bases short, with 9 bases between.

The V and J genes are TRBV6-5 and TRBJ2-7; 7 bases fit TRBD1. The CDR3 is 13 residues long. Germline loops: CDR1 MNHEY, CDR2 SVGAGI. J was trimmed by 2 bases and V by 7 bases; bases with no gene match: 5. CDR3 DNA: TGTGCCAGCACCAAACAGGGGACCTACGAGCAGTACTTC. It specifies CASTKQGTYEQYF.

The count of this clone is one. This chain links TRBV6-6 with TRBJ2-5, with TRBD2 as a possible D gene (6 bases). The CDR3 contains 11 residues. CDR1 and CDR2 from the germline V gene are MNHNY and SVGAGI (reference sequence). Trimming removed 6 bases from V and 7 bases from J, with 9 bases in between. The CDR3 is CASSRDWTQYF. The CDR3, as DNA: TGTGCCAGCAGCCGGGACTGGACCCAGTACTTC.

V is TRBV11-2 and J is TRBJ1-4, with D hard to call. CDR1 is SGHAT and CDR2 is FQNNGV in the germline V gene. The CDR3 length is 17 residues. Trimming shortened V by 1 base and J by 6 bases, and 18 bases separated the two germline ends. CDR3 amino acids: CASSLGVIGSGDEKLFF. CDR3 nucleotides: TGTGCCAGCAGCTTAGGTGTAATAGGGTCCGGGGATGAAAAACTGTTTTTT.

V usage is TRBV19 and J usage is TRBJ1-2; D is perhaps TRBD1 (6 bases). V was clipped by 6 bases and J by 2 bases, with 13 bases between them. CDR3 length equals 14 residues. Germline CDR1 LNHDA, CDR2 SQIVND (reference sequence). CDR3 in amino acids: CASSLDSPNYGYTF. CDR3 DNA sequence: TGTGCCAGTAGCCTGGACAGCCCCAACTATGGCTACACCTTC.

The rearrangement uses TRBV2 and TRBJ2-1, with TRBD2 matching 11 bases. Germline V gene sequence: CDR1 SNHLY, CDR2 FYNNEI. The CDR3 totals 15 residues. Trimming took 4 bases from V and 3 from J; bases not matched to a gene: 2. The CDR3, as DNA: TGTGCCAGCAGTGGACTAGCGGGGTTCTACAATGAGCAGTTCTTC. Amino acid sequence: CASSGLAGFYNEQFF.

This clone has just one count. The chain is built from TRBV27 and TRBJ2-7; D may be TRBD2 (6 bases). Per germline, CDR1 MNHEY and CDR2 SMNVEV (reference sequence). CDR3 length: 14 amino acids. V was trimmed by 5 bases and J by 0 bases, leaving 11 bases between them. CDR3 loop: CASSRDGSSYEQYF. In DNA, the CDR3 is TGTGCCAGCAGTAGGGACGGGAGCTCCTACGAGCAGTACTTC.

This clone was seen only a few times. This chain links TRBV6-6 with TRBJ1-2; 7 nucleotides match TRBD1. The germline gives CDR1 MNHNY, CDR2 SVGAGI (reference sequence). CDR3 length equals 14 residues. V lost 4 bases to trimming and J lost 4 bases; unmatched junction nucleotides: 6. The CDR3 sequence is CASSSRQGGYGYTF. The CDR3 coding sequence is TGTGCCAGCAGTTCCCGACAGGGAGGCTATGGCTACACCTTC.

The V call is TRBV7-9, the J call TRBJ2-5, with a tentative D call TRBD1 (6 bases). Trimming left V 5 bases short and J 4 bases short, with 14 bases between. The CDR3 covers 14 residues. Germline V gives CDR1 SEHNR, CDR2 FQNEAQ (reference sequence). The CDR3 protein is CASSITGSGETQYF. The CDR3 coding sequence is TGTGCCAGCAGCATTACAGGGTCAGGAGAGACCCAGTACTTC.

This clone occurred a few times. The chain recombines TRBV5-4 with TRBJ1-1; D is uncertain. The CDR3 sequence is 15 residues long. V was pared by 0 bases and J by 1 base, with 10 bases between. Germline CDR1 reads SGHNT; CDR2 reads YYREEE (reference sequence). CDR3 sequence reads: CASSLVPIQNTEAFF. The CDR3 bases are TGTGCCAGCAGCTTGGTTCCTATTCAGAACACTGAAGCTTTCTTT.

Only one count was recorded for this clone. The gene calls are TRBV29-1 and TRBJ2-3; D may be TRBD2 (5 bases). The CDR3 length is 14 residues. Germline V gene sequence: CDR1 SQVTM, CDR2 ANQGSEA. The ends were cut back, 7 bases at V and 1 base at J, with 15 bases in the middle. This CDR3 reads CSAGQRDGTDTQYF. The CDR3 coding sequence is TGCAGCGCCGGGCAGAGGGATGGCACAGATACGCAGTATTTT.

The chain uses TRBV11-3 and TRBJ2-5; D perhaps matches TRBD2 (6 bases). The CDR3 is 15 residues long. Germline V gene data show CDR1 as SGHNT and CDR2 as YENEEA. The V end was cut by 4 bases, the J end by 1 base, with 13 bases between. Written as DNA, the CDR3 is TGTGCCAGCAGCTCCTTGGCGGAGGGCCAAGAGACCCAGTACTTC. Protein product: CASSSLAEGQETQYF.

As concerns this clone: Other DNA sequences from this sample encode an identical CDR3 as well. The genes are TRBV28 and TRBJ1-5, with 10 nucleotides matching TRBD1. With 4 bases clipped from V and 2 bases from J, the junction kept 5 bases outside the gene matches. Germline V gene data show CDR1 as MDHEN and CDR2 as SYDVKM. The CDR3 has 16 amino acids. The CDR3 reads CASSSSGTGGNQPQHF. CDR3 coding DNA: TGTGCCAGCAGTTCCTCCGGGACAGGGGGCAATCAGCCCCAGCATTTT.

This chain connects TRBV4-1 to TRBJ1-6, with D perhaps TRBD1 (5 bases). CDR3 length: 17 residues. The V end lost 0 bases, the J end lost 0 bases, and 9 bases lay between the germline ends. CDR1 MGHRA and CDR2 YSYEKL come from the germline V gene. The CDR3, as DNA: TGCGCCAGCAGCCAAGATGGGGCGAGCTCCTATAATTCACCCCTCCACTTT. This gives the protein CASSQDGASSYNSPLHF.

The V and J genes are TRBV19 and TRBJ2-1; 7 bases align to TRBD2. V trimming: 5 bases; J trimming: 7 bases; junction bases outside the gene matches: 11. This CDR3 has 15 residues. The germline V gene has CDR1 LNHDA and CDR2 SQIVND (reference sequence). The CDR3: CASSLPAGTNNEQFF. The CDR3 DNA reads TGTGCCAGTAGTCTGCCAGCCGGGACTAATAATGAGCAGTTCTTC.

The J gene is TRBJ2-7, the V gene TRBV7-2, with D possibly matching TRBD2 (5 bases). This CDR3 contains 15 residues. Germline values: CDR1 SGHTA, CDR2 FQGNSA. Trimming took 2 bases from V and 3 from J, leaving 14 bases between them. This chain's CDR3 is CASSLRADSYYEQYF. The CDR3 coding sequence is TGTGCCAGCAGCTTACGGGCGGACTCCTACTACGAGCAGTACTTC.

The sample holds one count of this clone. The chain joins TRBV7-2 to TRBJ2-3; possible D gene TRBD1, 5 bases. Germline CDR1 is SGHTA and CDR2 is FQGNSA. CDR3 length: 13 amino acids. V was trimmed by 5 bases and J by 2 bases, leaving 8 bases between them. The DNA of the CDR3 is TGTGCCAGCAGCCGACAGTTCACAGATACGCAGTATTTT. Amino acid sequence: CASSRQFTDTQYF.

This chain uses TRBV25-1 with TRBJ2-1; a weak D match, TRBD2 (6 bases). This CDR3 has 15 amino acids. CDR1 MGHDK and CDR2 SYGVNS come from the germline V gene. The ends were cut back, 2 bases at V and 0 bases at J, with 8 bases in the middle. The CDR3, as DNA: TGTGCCAGCAGTGAAGCGGGGAACTCCTACAATGAGCAGTTCTTC. Its protein product is CASSEAGNSYNEQFF. The entire variable domain, with the rest obtained from reference TRBV25-1 and TRBJ2-1, is as follows: EADIYQTPRYLVIGTGKKITLECSQTMGHDKMYWYQQDPGMELHLIHYSYGVNSTEKGDLSSESTVSRIRTEHFPLTLESARPSHTSQYLCASSEAGNSYNEQFFGPGTRLTVL.

The chain uses TRBV11-2 and TRBJ1-1; no reliable D call. The V gene's germline CDR1 is SGHAT and CDR2 FQNNGV. V shed 0 bases and J shed 5 bases, with 10 bases lying between them. The CDR3 is 14 amino acids. Here the CDR3 reads CASSLDQAGTEAFF. In DNA form, the CDR3 reads TGTGCCAGCAGCTTAGACCAGGCGGGTACTGAAGCTTTCTTT.

This chain joins TRBV28 and TRBJ1-5; no definite D call. V shed 3 bases and J shed 4 bases, with 22 bases lying between them. This CDR3 comprises 18 residues. In germline, CDR1 is MDHEN, CDR2 SYDVKM. This chain's CDR3 is CASSFPSSSGERNQPQHF. The CDR3 coding sequence is TGTGCCAGCAGTTTCCCCTCCTCTTCCGGGGAACGGAATCAGCCCCAGCATTTT. The full variable domain, rest sourced from reference TRBV28 and TRBJ1-5, is DVKVTQSSRYLVKRTGEKVFLECVQDMDHENMFWYRQDPGLGLRLIYFSYDVKMKEKGDIPEGYSVSREKKERFSLILESASTNQTSMYLCASSFPSSSGERNQPQHFGDGTRLSIL.

The chain has TRBV18 and TRBJ2-2; D ambiguous. The CDR3 spans 15 residues. Trimming removed 6 bases at V and 1 base at J, with 12 bases between. Germline V CDR1 and CDR2: KGHSH, LQKENI. The DNA for the CDR3 is TGTGCCAGCTCCCCCGATCCCGGGAACACCGGGGAGCTGTTTTTT. It encodes CASSPDPGNTGELFF.